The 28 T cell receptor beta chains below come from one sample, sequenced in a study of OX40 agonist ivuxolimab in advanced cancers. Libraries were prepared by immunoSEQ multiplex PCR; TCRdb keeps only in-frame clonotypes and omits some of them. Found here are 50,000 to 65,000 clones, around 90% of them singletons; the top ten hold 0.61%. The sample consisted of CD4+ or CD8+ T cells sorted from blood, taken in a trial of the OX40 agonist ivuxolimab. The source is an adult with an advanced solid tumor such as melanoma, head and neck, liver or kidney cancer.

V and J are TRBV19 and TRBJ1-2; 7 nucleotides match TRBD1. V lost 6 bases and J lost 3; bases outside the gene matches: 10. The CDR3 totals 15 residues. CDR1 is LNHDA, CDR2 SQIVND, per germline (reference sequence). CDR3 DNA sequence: TGTGCCAGTAGCCAAACAGGGGCGGGTGACTATGGCTACACCTTC. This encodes CASSQTGAGDYGYTF. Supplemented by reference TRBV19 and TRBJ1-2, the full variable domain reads DGGITQSPKYLFRKEGQNVTLSCEQNLNHDAMYWYRQDPGQGLRLIYYSQIVNDFQKGDIAEGYSVSREKKESFPLTVTSAQKNPTAFYLCASSQTGAGDYGYTFGSGTRLTVV.

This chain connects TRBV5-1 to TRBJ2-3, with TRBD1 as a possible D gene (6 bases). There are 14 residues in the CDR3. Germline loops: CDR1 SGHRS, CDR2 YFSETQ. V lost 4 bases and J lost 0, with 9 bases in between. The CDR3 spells CASSEGHSTDTQYF. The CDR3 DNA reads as TGCGCCAGCAGCGAGGGACACAGCACAGATACGCAGTATTTT.

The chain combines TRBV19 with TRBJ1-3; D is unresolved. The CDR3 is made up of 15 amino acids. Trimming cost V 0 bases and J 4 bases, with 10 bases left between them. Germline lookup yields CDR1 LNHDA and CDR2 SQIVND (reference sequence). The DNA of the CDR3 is TGTGCCAGTAGTATAGAAGAGGGATTGGGAAACACCATATATTTT. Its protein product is CASSIEEGLGNTIYF.

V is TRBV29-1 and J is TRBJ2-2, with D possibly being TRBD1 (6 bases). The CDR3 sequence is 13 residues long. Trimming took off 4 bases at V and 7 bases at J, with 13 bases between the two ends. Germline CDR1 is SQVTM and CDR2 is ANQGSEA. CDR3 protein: CSVVTQGNGELFF. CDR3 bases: TGCAGCGTTGTTACCCAGGGGAACGGGGAGCTGTTTTTT.

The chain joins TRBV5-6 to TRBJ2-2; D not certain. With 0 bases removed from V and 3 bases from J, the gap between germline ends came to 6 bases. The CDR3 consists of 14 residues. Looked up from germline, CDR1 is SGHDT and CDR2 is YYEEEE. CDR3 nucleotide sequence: TGTGCCAGCAGCTTGGCAATGGACACCGGGGAGCTGTTTTTT. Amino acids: CASSLAMDTGELFF.

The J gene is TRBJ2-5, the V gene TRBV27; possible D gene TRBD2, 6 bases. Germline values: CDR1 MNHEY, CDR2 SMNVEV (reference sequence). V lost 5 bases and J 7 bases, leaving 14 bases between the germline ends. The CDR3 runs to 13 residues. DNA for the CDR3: TGTGCCAGCAGTGTGGACTACTCGGGGACCCAGTACTTC. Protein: CASSVDYSGTQYF.

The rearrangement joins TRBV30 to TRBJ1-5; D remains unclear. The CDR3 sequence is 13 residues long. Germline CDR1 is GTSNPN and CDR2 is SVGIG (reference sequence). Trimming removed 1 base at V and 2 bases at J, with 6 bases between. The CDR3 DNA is TGTGCCTGGAGTGAGCAACGCAATCAGCCCCAGCATTTT. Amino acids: CAWSEQRNQPQHF.

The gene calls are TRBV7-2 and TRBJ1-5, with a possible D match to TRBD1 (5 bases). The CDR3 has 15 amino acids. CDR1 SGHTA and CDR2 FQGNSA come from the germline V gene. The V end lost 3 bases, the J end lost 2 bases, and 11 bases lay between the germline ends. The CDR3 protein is CASSFRDGGNQPQHF. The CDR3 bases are TGTGCCAGCAGCTTCAGGGATGGTGGCAATCAGCCCCAGCATTTT.

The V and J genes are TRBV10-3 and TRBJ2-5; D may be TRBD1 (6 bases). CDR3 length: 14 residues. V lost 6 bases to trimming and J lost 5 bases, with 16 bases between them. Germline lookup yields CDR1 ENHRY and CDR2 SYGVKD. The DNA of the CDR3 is TGTGCCATCAGGACACAGGGCGTGGGGGAGACCCAGTACTTC. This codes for CAIRTQGVGETQYF.

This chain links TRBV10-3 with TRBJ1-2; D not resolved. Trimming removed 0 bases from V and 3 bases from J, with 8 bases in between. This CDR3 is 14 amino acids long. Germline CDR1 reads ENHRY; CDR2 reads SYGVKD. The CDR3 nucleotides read TGTGCCATCAGTGAGTCAGAGGGTTACTATGGCTACACCTTC. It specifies CAISESEGYYGYTF.

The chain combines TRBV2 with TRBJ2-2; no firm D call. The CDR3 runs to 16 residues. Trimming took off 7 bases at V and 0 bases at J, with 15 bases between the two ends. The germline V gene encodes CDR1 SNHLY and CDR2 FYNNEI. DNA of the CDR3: TGTGCCAGCAACAGCGTACGAATAGCGAACACCGGGGAGCTGTTTTTT. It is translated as CASNSVRIANTGELFF.

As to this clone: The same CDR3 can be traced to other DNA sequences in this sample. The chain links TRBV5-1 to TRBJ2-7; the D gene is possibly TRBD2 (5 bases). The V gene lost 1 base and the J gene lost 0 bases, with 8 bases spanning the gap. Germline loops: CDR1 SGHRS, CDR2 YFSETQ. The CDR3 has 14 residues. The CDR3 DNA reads TGCGCCAGCAGCTTGAGAGGAGGCTCCTACGAGCAGTACTTC. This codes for CASSLRGGSYEQYF.

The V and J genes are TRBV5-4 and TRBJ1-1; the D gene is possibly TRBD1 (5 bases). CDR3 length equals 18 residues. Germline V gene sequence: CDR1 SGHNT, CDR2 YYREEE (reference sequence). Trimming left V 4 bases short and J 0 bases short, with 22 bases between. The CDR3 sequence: CASSRAQGGSGMNTEAFF. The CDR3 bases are TGTGCCAGCAGCCGAGCGCAGGGAGGGTCGGGAATGAACACTGAAGCTTTCTTT. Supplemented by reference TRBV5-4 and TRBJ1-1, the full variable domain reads ETGVTQSPTHLIKTRGQQVTLRCSSQSGHNTVSWYQQALGQGPQFIFQYYREEENGRGNFPPRFSGLQFPNYSSELNVNALELDDSALYLCASSRAQGGSGMNTEAFFGQGTRLTVV.

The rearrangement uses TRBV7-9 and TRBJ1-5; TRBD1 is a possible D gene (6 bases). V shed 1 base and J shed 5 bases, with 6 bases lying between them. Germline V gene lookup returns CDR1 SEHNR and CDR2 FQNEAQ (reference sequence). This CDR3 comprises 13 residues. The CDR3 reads CASSLDRDQPQHF. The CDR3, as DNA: TGTGCCAGCAGCTTAGACAGGGATCAGCCCCAGCATTTT.

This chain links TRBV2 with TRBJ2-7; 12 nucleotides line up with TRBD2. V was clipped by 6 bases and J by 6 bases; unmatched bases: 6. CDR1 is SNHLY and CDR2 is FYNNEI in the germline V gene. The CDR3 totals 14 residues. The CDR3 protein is CASRTSGRMSEQYF. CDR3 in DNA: TGTGCCAGCAGGACTAGCGGGAGAATGAGCGAGCAGTACTTC.

CDR3 amino acids: CASSYSPPGKDTQYF. In DNA, the CDR3 is TGTGCCAGCAGTTACTCACCTCCGGGGAAGGATACGCAGTATTTT. The chain joins TRBV6-5 to TRBJ2-3, with a possible D match to TRBD2 (5 bases). In germline, CDR1 is MNHEY, CDR2 SVGAGI. The CDR3 totals 15 residues. Deletions cut 0 bases from V and 6 bases from J, with 13 bases between.

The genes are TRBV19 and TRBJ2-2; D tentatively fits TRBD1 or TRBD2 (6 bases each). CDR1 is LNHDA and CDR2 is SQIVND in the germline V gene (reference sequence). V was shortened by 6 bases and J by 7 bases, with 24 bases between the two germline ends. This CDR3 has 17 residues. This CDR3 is CASSLLRGDGLFGELFF. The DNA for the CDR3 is TGTGCCAGTAGCCTCTTAAGGGGGGACGGGTTATTCGGGGAGCTGTTTTTT.

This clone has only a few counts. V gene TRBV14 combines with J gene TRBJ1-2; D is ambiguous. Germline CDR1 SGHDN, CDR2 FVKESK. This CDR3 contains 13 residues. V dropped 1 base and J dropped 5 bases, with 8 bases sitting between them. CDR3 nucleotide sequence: TGTGCCAGCAGCCAAGGTTCACGTTATGGCTACACCTTC. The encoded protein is CASSQGSRYGYTF.

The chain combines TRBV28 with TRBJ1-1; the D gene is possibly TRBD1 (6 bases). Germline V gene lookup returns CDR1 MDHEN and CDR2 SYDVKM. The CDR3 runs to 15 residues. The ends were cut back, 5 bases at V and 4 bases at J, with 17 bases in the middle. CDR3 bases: TGTGCCAGCAGTCCCTTGGGGGGCTTGGGCACTGAAGCTTTCTTT. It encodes CASSPLGGLGTEAFF.

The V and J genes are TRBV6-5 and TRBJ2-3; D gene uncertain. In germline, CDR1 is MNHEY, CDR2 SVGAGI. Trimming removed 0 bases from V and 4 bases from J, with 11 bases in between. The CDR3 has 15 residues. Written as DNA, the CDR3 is TGTGCCAGCAGTTACTCGATTGGGGTATCAGATACGCAGTATTTT. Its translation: CASSYSIGVSDTQYF.

CDR3 bases: TGTGCCTGGAGTTTGCCCAATGAGCAGTTCTTC. Protein product: CAWSLPNEQFF. The genes are TRBV30 and TRBJ2-1; no clear D. The V end lost 2 bases, the J end lost 6 bases, and 5 bases lay between the germline ends. The CDR3 has 11 residues. CDR1 and CDR2 from the germline V gene are GTSNPN and SVGIG (reference sequence).

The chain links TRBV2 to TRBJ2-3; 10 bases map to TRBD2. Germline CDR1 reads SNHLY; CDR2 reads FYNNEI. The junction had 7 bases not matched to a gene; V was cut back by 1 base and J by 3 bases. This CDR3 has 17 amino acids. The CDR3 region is CASSEEGPGLATDTQYF. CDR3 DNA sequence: TGTGCCAGCAGTGAAGAAGGGCCGGGACTAGCGACAGATACGCAGTATTTT.

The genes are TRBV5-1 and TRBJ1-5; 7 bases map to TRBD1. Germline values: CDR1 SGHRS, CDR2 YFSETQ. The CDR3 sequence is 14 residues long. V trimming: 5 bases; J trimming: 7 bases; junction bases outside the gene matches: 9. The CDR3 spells CASSPQGVEQPQHF. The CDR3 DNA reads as TGCGCCAGCAGTCCTCAGGGGGTAGAACAGCCCCAGCATTTT.

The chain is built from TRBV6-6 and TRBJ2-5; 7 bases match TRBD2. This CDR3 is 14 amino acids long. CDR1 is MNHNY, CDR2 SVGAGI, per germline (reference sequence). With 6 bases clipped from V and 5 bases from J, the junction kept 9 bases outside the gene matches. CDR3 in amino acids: CASRPGTTWETQYF. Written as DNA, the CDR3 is TGTGCCAGCAGGCCCGGGACTACCTGGGAGACCCAGTACTTC.

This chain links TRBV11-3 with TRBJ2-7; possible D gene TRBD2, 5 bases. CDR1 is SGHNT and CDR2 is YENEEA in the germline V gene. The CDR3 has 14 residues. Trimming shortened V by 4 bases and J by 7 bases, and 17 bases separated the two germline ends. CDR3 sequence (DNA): TGTGCCAGCAGCTCACGCAGCGGAATGGGAGAGCAGTACTTC. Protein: CASSSRSGMGEQYF.

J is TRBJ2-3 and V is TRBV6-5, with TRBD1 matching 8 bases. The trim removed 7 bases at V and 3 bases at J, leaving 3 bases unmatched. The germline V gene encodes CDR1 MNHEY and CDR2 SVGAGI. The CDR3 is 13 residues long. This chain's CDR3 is CASTGGLTDTQYF. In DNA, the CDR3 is TGTGCCAGCACAGGGGGCTTGACAGATACGCAGTATTTT.

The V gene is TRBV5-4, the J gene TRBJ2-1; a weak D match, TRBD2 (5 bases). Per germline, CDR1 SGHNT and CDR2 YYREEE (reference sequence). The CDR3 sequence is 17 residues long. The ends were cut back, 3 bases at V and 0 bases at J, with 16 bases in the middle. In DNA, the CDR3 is TGTGCCAGCAGCTCCGGGGTAGCGCTTAGCTCCTACAATGAGCAGTTCTTC. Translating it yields CASSSGVALSSYNEQFF. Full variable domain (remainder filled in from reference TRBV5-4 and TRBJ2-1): ETGVTQSPTHLIKTRGQQVTLRCSSQSGHNTVSWYQQALGQGPQFIFQYYREEENGRGNFPPRFSGLQFPNYSSELNVNALELDDSALYLCASSSGVALSSYNEQFFGPGTRLTVL.

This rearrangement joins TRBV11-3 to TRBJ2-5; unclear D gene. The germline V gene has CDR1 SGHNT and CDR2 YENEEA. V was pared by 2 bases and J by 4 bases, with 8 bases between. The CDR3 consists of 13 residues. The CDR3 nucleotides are TGTGCCAGCAGCTTACCGGAAGGAGAGACCCAGTACTTC. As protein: CASSLPEGETQYF.